Given below is one T cell receptor (beta chain) in context. The antigen it recognizes is unknown. Per-nucleotide qualities are absent, and no much larger clonotype sits a single base away. The data originate from a study of T cell changes during pregnancy in multiple sclerosis (dated by TCRdb to 2018 to 2020). With regard to the full study: In women with multiple sclerosis, the researchers looked at how the T cell repertoire shifted as pregnancy progressed.

The CDR3 contains 15 residues, cysteine and phenylalanine counted. The retained sequence is limited to the CDR3, 45 bases, with the frame set at the first base. Per the germline V gene, MNHNS is the CDR1 and SASEGT is the CDR2. At the junction V is shortened by 6 bases and J by 2 bases; bases outside the gene matches: 5. Receptor amplification or capture employed the immunoSEQ multiplex PCR assay. TCRdb provides this immuneACCESS table in a form limited to in-frame rearrangements. Some clones are lacking; in checked studies, under half of them reflect an unresolved V gene, and why the rest are absent is not known. Recorded for this sample are 25,000 to 35,000 clones; roughly 89% of them occurred a single time. The top ten clonotypes cover approximately 0.5% of the sample.

The origin of this receptor is a female donor in good health, enrolled as a control in a pregnancy study. This sample comprised CD4+ T cells from peripheral blood mononuclear cells, obtained in the third trimester of pregnancy. Recombination linked TRBV6-1 to TRBJ2-1; 9 nucleotides in the junction match TRBD1. The DNA reads as follows: TGTGCCAGCAGGGTAGACAGGGGGGCCTACAATGAGCAGTTCTTC. Its protein is CASRVDRGAYNEQFF.